These 9 T cell receptor beta chains came from one sample sequenced in a study of blood T cell repertoires in COVID-19. Clones were read by immunoSEQ multiplex PCR, and TCRdb kept only the in-frame ones, dropping some. The sample lists 250,000 or so clones; 86% were seen once. The sample consisted of peripheral blood. The source is a young man with active or convalescent COVID-19.

The V call is TRBV7-2, the J call TRBJ2-2; 9 nucleotides align to TRBD1. The V gene's germline CDR1 is SGHTA and CDR2 FQGNSA. The CDR3 runs to 15 residues. V shed 3 bases, J shed 7 bases, and the junction held 6 bases outside the gene matches. The CDR3 here is CASSFTQGAIGELFF. CDR3 nucleotide sequence: TGTGCCAGCAGCTTCACACAGGGGGCTATCGGGGAGCTGTTTTTT.

This sequence joins TRBV13 and TRBJ2-3, with 8 positions matching TRBD2. The CDR3 is 15 amino acids. Germline V gene data show CDR1 as PRHDT and CDR2 as FYEKMQ (reference sequence). Germline trimming cut 5 bases from V and 4 bases from J; bases unmatched to any gene: 8. CDR3 region: CASSQRGGPADTQYF. CDR3 coding DNA: TGTGCCAGCAGCCAACGGGGGGGCCCCGCAGATACGCAGTATTTT.

The genes are TRBV5-8 and TRBJ1-3; D is possibly TRBD1 (5 bases). CDR1 SGHTS and CDR2 YDEGEE come from the germline V gene. Trimming stripped 4 bases from V and 2 bases from J, with 13 bases between. The CDR3 is 15 residues long. Here the CDR3 DNA reads TGTGCCAGCAGCCCGCGGCAGGGAACTGGAAACACCATATATTTT. It translates to CASSPRQGTGNTIYF.

The chain uses TRBV6-5 and TRBJ2-2; D is ambiguous. V was pared by 6 bases and J by 7 bases, with 9 bases between. The CDR3 runs 12 residues. CDR1 is MNHEY and CDR2 is SVGAGI in the germline V gene. The CDR3 sequence is CASSSFGGELFF. CDR3 coding DNA: TGTGCCAGCAGCTCCTTCGGCGGGGAGCTGTTTTTT.

This clone was seen a single time. The chain joins TRBV7-8 to TRBJ1-2; no firm D call. With 5 bases removed from V and 7 bases from J, the gap between germline ends came to 17 bases. Germline assignment: CDR1 SGHVS and CDR2 FQNEAQ. The CDR3 is made up of 14 amino acids. The CDR3 nucleotides are TGTGCCAGCAGCCCCCCATCCAAGAGGAGTGGCTACACCTTC. It translates to CASSPPSKRSGYTF. Supplemented by reference TRBV7-8 and TRBJ1-2, the full variable domain reads GAGVSQSPRYKVAKRGQDVALRCDPISGHVSLFWYQQALGQGPEFLTYFQNEAQLDKSGLPSDRFFAERPEGSVSTLKIQRTQQEDSAVYLCASSPPSKRSGYTFGSGTRLTVV.

This clone has more than one count but fewer than ten. The chain couples TRBV4-3 to TRBJ1-6; 8 bases line up with TRBD1. This CDR3 spans 14 amino acids. Germline V lookup: CDR1 LGHNA, CDR2 YSLEER. Unmatched junction bases numbered 5, after V lost 5 bases and J lost 8 bases. The CDR3 DNA reads TGCGCCAGCAGCTTGACAGGGGAGGATTCACCCCTCCACTTT. Its protein product is CASSLTGEDSPLHF.

The chain links TRBV27 to TRBJ1-4, with D possibly matching TRBD1 (5 bases). Germline V gives CDR1 MNHEY, CDR2 SMNVEV (reference sequence). V lost 4 bases to trimming and J lost 8 bases, with 14 bases between them. The CDR3 spans 14 residues. The CDR3 coding sequence is TGTGCCAGCAGTTGGGGCACACAGATCGAAAAACTGTTTTTT. Amino acids: CASSWGTQIEKLFF.

This clone was detected a few times. In the same sample, other DNA sequences code for this CDR3. V is TRBV3-1 (or the pseudogene TRBV3-2) and J is TRBJ2-6, with no clear D. The CDR3 length is 15 residues. Trimming shortened V by 0 bases and J by 0 bases, and 3 bases separated the two germline ends. Germline loops: CDR1 LGHDT, CDR2 YNNKEL (reference sequence). The CDR3 DNA reads as TGTGCCAGCAGCCAAGACAGCTCTGGGGCCAACGTCCTGACTTTC. Its translation: CASSQDSSGANVLTF.

The chain combines TRBV12-5 with TRBJ2-5; 10 nucleotides agree with TRBD1. Trimming took 7 bases from V and 5 from J; bases not matched to a gene: 7. CDR3 length: 14 amino acids. Germline assignment: CDR1 LGHNT and CDR2 FRNRAP. The CDR3 sequence: CASVPGTGVETQYF. DNA for the CDR3: TGTGCTAGTGTCCCCGGGACAGGGGTTGAGACCCAGTACTTC.